A selection of T cell receptor beta chains follows, all from one sample in a study of T cell clonotyping in hematopoietic cell transplantation. TCRdb's copy holds only in-frame clones and misses some; the assay was immunoSEQ multiplex PCR. The sample shows some 13,000 clones, over 85% of them seen only once. This specimen was PBMCs, taken 30 days after allogeneic stem cell transplant. The receptor source for this set is a male patient aged 60 to 75 who had an allogeneic stem cell transplant from an unrelated donor, so the T cells may come from the graft donor. Some clones in this sample may be carry-over from other donors' samples. Both conserved end residues are part of each CDR3. A D gene is named only where the DNA matches it firmly. Clone size, where shown, is once, few, many, or a class for clones that have expanded.

>TRBJ1-1|TRBV18|.|TRBD1
TGTGCCAGCTCACGCGACAGGGGAACTACTGAAGCTTTCTTT
CASSRDRGTTEAFF
>TRBJ1-2|TRBV19|.|TRBD1
TGTGCCAGTAGGAGTACAGGGGGCTCTAACTATGGCTACACCTTC
CASRSTGGSNYGYTF
>TRBJ2-1|TRBV7-2|.|TRBD2
TGTGCCAGCAGCTTTCGTAGCGGGGGGAGCTCCTACAATGAGCAGTTCTTC
CASSFRSGGSSYNEQFF
>TRBJ1-1|TRBV14|.|TRBD1
TGTGCCAGCAGACTCGGGACAGGGACAGCAAGTACTCCAGCTTTCTTT
CASRLGTGTASTPAFF
>TRBJ1-1|TRBV6-5|.|TRBD1
TGTGCCAGCAGTTACTCGCCAGGGGGCCAAGCTTTCTTT
CASSYSPGGQAFF
>TRBJ1-4|TRBV6-6|.|TRBD1
TGTGCCAGCTATAGAATTGGGACAGGGGAAGAAAAACTGTTTTTT
CASYRIGTGEEKLFF
>TRBJ2-7|TRBV11-3|.|TRBD1
TGTGCCAGCAGCTTAGGGACAGGGCCCTACGAGCAGTACTTC
CASSLGTGPYEQYF
>TRBJ1-1|TRBV5-5|.|.
TGTGCCAGCAGCTTCGGTCCTGAAAGGATTAACACTGAAGCTTTCTTT
CASSFGPERINTEAFF
>TRBJ2-7|TRBV5-1|few|TRBD2
TGCGCCAGCAGTTTAGCGGGGGAATACGAGCAGTACTTC
CASSLAGEYEQYF
>TRBJ1-2|TRBV4-3|.|.
TGCGCCAGCAGCCCCGCCATTCAGGGAGGATCAGGCTACACCTTC
CASSPAIQGGSGYTF
>TRBJ2-7|TRBV19|.|TRBD1
TGTGCCAGTAGTTCAGGGGGCACCTACGAGCAGTACTTC
CASSSGGTYEQYF
>TRBJ1-2|TRBV6-1|.|.
TGTGCCACGCAAGCTAACTATGGCTACACCTTC
CATQANYGYTF
>TRBJ1-2|TRBV1|.|.
TGCACCAGCAGTACTCACAGAGGACGACAAAATAACTATGGCTACACCTTC
CTSSTHRGRQNNYGYTF
>TRBJ2-3|TRBV29-1|.|.
TGCAGCGCTAGGACTAGCACAGATACGCAGTATTTT
CSARTSTDTQYF
>TRBJ1-5|TRBV19|.|.
TGTGCCAGTAGTCCGGGGGGCTTAGGTCAGCCCCAGCATTTT
CASSPGGLGQPQHF
>TRBJ1-2|TRBV20-1|.|.
TGCAGTGCTAGACAGGGACGAATCTACACCTTC
CSARQGRIYTF